Shown below are 7 T cell receptor beta chains from a single sample sequenced in a study of read filtering for tumor transcriptome and immune sequencing. The library was built from roughly 400 ng RNA with molecular barcoded adaptors for alpha/delta and beta/gamma chains. TCRdb recomputed calls from the reads with MiXCR, one row per CDR3 protein. The sample has around 58,000 distinct CDR3 sequences, roughly 13% seen once; the top ten hold 45%. Material: a population of CD138-negative cells sorted from bone marrow. These receptors all stem from a donor at least 40 years old with multiple myeloma.

This clonotype was found many times. The rearrangement links TRBV15 to TRBJ2-1, with D tentatively TRBD1 or TRBD2 (6 bases each). CDR3 size: 17 residues. Per the germline V gene, CDR1 is LNHNV and CDR2 is YYDKDF (reference sequence). Trimming stripped 2 bases from V and 6 bases from J, with 20 bases between. The DNA for the CDR3 is TGTGCCACCAGCAGAAAACAGGGAAGGACTAAATCCAATGAGCAGTTCTTC. Its translation: CATSRKQGRTKSNEQFF. The full variable domain, completed using reference TRBV15 and TRBJ2-1, is DAMVIQNPRYQVTQFGKPVTLSCSQTLNHNVMYWYQQKSSQAPKLLFHYYDKDFNNEADTPDNFQSRRPNTSFCFLDIRSPGLGDTAMYLCATSRKQGRTKSNEQFFGPGTRLTVL.

The sample holds many counts of this clonotype. This chain joins TRBV29-1 and TRBJ2-5; 8 nucleotides align to TRBD1. The CDR3 covers 12 residues. Per germline, CDR1 SQVTM and CDR2 ANQGSEA. Trimming at V came to 5 bases and at J to 3 bases, leaving 2 bases not matched to a gene. The CDR3 coding sequence is TGCAGCGTTAAGACAGGGGAAGAGACCCAGTACTTC. This translates into CSVKTGEETQYF.

At least ten counts were recorded for this clonotype. The gene calls are TRBV20-1 and TRBJ1-5; TRBD1 aligns across 7 bases. The CDR3 covers 13 residues. CDR1 is DFQATT and CDR2 is SNEGSKA in the germline V gene (reference sequence). J was trimmed by 7 bases and V by 2 bases; bases with no gene match: 5. Here the CDR3 DNA reads TGCAGTGCTAGAAGGGGGCCCGACCAGCCCCAGCATTTT. Translating it yields CSARRGPDQPQHF.

Of note for this clonotype: A read error is the likely source, as a far larger clone sits one nucleotide away. The chain is built from TRBV7-9 and TRBJ2-6; TRBD1 might be the D (5 bases). Germline CDR1 is SEHNR and CDR2 is FQNEAQ (reference sequence). This CDR3 region has 16 residues. The CDR3 region is CASSQEPFSGANVQTF. The CDR3 nucleotides are TGCGCCAGCAGCCAAGAGCCGTTCTCTGGGGCCAACGTCCAGACTTTC.

This clonotype showed up many times. This chain joins TRBV7-3 and TRBJ2-1, with 7 bases lining up with TRBD2. The CDR3 has 15 residues. Germline CDR1 reads SGHTA; CDR2 reads FQGTGA. V gave up 5 bases and J gave up 2 bases; unmatched junction bases: 6. The CDR3, as DNA: TGTGCCAGCAGCCCCATAGCGGGTCCCTACAATGAGCAGTTCTTC. Amino acids: CASSPIAGPYNEQFF.

This clonotype has a count of ten or more. Germline and junction disagree at one end, which may indicate a read error. This chain uses TRBV5-1 with TRBJ2-2, with D maybe TRBD1 (5 bases). Per the germline V gene, CDR1 is SGHRS and CDR2 is YFSETQ. The CDR3 loop spans 13 amino acids. The CDR3 DNA is TGTGCCAGCAGCTTGAGGACAACCGGGGAGCTGTTTTTT. Protein: CASSLRTTGELFF. The full variable domain, completed using reference TRBV5-1 and TRBJ2-2, is KAGVTQTPRYLIKTRGQQVTLSCSPISGHRSVSWYQQTPGQGLQFLFEYFSETQRNKGNFPGRFSGRQFSNSRSEMNVSTLELGDSALYLCASSLRTTGELFFGEGSRLTVL.

This clonotype was picked up a small number of times. V gene TRBV7-8 combines with J gene TRBJ1-4; D is uncertain. The CDR3 length is 15 residues. V was cut by 3 bases and J by 3 bases, with 11 bases left in between. CDR1 is SGHVS and CDR2 is FQNEAQ in the germline V gene. This CDR3 reads CASSFDLVANEKLFF. The CDR3 nucleotides read TGTGCCAGCAGCTTCGATCTTGTAGCTAATGAAAAACTGTTTTTT.